Here is one TCR beta chain with its context. Its target is not known. The data originate from a study of identical twins. Findings and limits, study-wide: High-abundance cord blood beta clonotypes had fewer insertions; memory repertoires showed none.

Unique molecular identifiers were present on cDNA, and template switching added a universal primer site. TCRdb re-analysed the 5' RACE reads in MiXCR, keeping a single row per CDR3 protein. This sample has some 1,700,000 distinct CDR3 sequences, with around 29% found just once. This CDR3 spans 15 amino acids. Trimming took 4 bases from V and 11 from J, leaving 23 bases between them. Germline CDR1 reads MNHEY; CDR2 reads SVGAGI. The TCR comes from a newborn girl in good health. Material: cord blood. The V gene is TRBV6-5, the J gene TRBJ2-5; D perhaps matches TRBD2 (7 bases). The CDR3 coding sequence is TGTGCCAGCAGTTCCCTTGGGGGGGCCGGGAATGAGCAGTACTTC. Amino acids: CASSSLGGAGNEQYF.